This entry lists 28 T cell receptor beta chains sequenced from one sample in a study of T cell responses to AZD1222 COVID-19 vaccine (dated by TCRdb to the early 2020s). Libraries were constructed by the immunoSEQ multiplex PCR assay. TCRdb mirrors the immuneACCESS table, restricted to in-frame sequences. Some clones are absent from its copies; in checked studies, under half trace to an unresolved V gene, and the reason for the others is unknown. Within this sample are over 100,000 clones, with about 87% of them counted one time only. Together, the top ten hold about 8.7% of the sample. Taken with the paper, the label for time point translates to: baseline before first vaccination. The specimen was peripheral blood, collected on day 0 of AZD1222 vaccination. The receptors come from an adult in good health.

The chain employs TRBV4-2 and TRBJ2-3; 7 bases align to TRBD2. CDR1 and CDR2 (germline): LGHNA, YNFKEQ. V was clipped by 5 bases and J by 7 bases; unmatched bases: 3. The CDR3 has 12 residues. CDR3 in amino acids: CASSGRDYTQYF. The CDR3 bases are TGTGCCAGCAGCGGGAGGGATTATACGCAGTATTTT.

The genes are TRBV9 and TRBJ1-1; 7 bases line up with TRBD1. V dropped 0 bases and J dropped 6; count of bases not matched to a gene: 8. The CDR3 is 15 residues long. The germline V gene has CDR1 SGDLS and CDR2 YYNGEE. The CDR3 loop reads CASSVDEGARAEAFF. The CDR3 bases are TGTGCCAGCAGCGTAGATGAGGGGGCGAGAGCTGAAGCTTTCTTT.

The V gene is TRBV6-6, the J gene TRBJ2-7, with 11 bases identical to TRBD1. The CDR3 is made up of 15 amino acids. Losses at the gene ends were 7 bases for V and 5 bases for J; bases not matched to a gene: 10. Per the germline V gene, CDR1 is MNHNY and CDR2 is SVGAGI (reference sequence). The CDR3, as DNA: TGTGCCAGCACGTGGACAGGGGGCCATCTGGACGAGCAGTACTTC. This encodes CASTWTGGHLDEQYF.

This rearrangement joins TRBV6-2 or TRBV6-3 to TRBJ2-1; D is undetermined. This CDR3 contains 13 residues. V was clipped by 1 base and J by 3 bases, with 4 bases between them. Germline values: CDR1 MNHEY, CDR2 SVGEGT. The CDR3 loop is CASSYWDYNEQFF. The CDR3 DNA reads as TGTGCCAGCAGTTACTGGGACTACAATGAGCAGTTCTTC.

This clone was counted many times. V gene TRBV27 combines with J gene TRBJ2-7; a possible D gene is TRBD2 (6 bases). Germline loops: CDR1 MNHEY, CDR2 SMNVEV (reference sequence). The CDR3 runs 15 residues. Trimming removed 3 bases from V and 3 bases from J, with 15 bases in between. The CDR3: CASSLVSGAVYEQYF. CDR3 in DNA: TGTGCCAGCAGTTTGGTATCGGGAGCCGTCTACGAGCAGTACTTC.

This clone appeared a single time. This chain connects TRBV19 to TRBJ2-1; 7 bases align to TRBD1. After removal of 8 bases from V and 5 bases from J, the junction contained 9 bases not matched to a gene. CDR1 is LNHDA, CDR2 SQIVND, per germline (reference sequence). The CDR3 consists of 14 residues. The CDR3 nucleotides read TGTGCCAGTCTACAGGGGCCTGCTAACAATGAGCAGTTCTTC. Amino acids: CASLQGPANNEQFF.

This rearrangement joins TRBV5-1 to TRBJ2-3; D remains unclear. V was trimmed by 0 bases and J by 2 bases, leaving 10 bases between them. The CDR3 has 15 residues. In germline, CDR1 is SGHRS, CDR2 YFSETQ. The CDR3 is CASSLDDLITDTQYF. The CDR3 DNA is TGCGCCAGCAGCTTGGACGACCTCATCACAGATACGCAGTATTTT.

This clone was observed once. The rearrangement links TRBV7-2 to TRBJ2-1; TRBD2 aligns across 9 bases. This CDR3 is built from 13 residues. Trimming cost V 3 bases and J 14 bases; bases outside gene matches: 8. Looked up from germline, CDR1 is SGHTA and CDR2 is FQGNSA. CDR3 sequence (DNA): TGTGCCAGCAGCTTTCGGCACTTAGCGGGGGAGTTCTTC. It translates to CASSFRHLAGEFF.

The chain recombines TRBV27 with TRBJ2-1; TRBD2 might be the D (5 bases). The CDR3 length is 14 residues. Germline V lookup: CDR1 MNHEY, CDR2 SMNVEV (reference sequence). The V gene lost 8 bases and the J gene lost 4 bases, with 15 bases spanning the gap. Written as DNA, the CDR3 is TGTGCCAGCGGCCCCGGACTTCGGTACAATGAGCAGTTCTTC. It is translated as CASGPGLRYNEQFF.

CDR3 DNA: TGTGCCAGCAGTGATGCCACCGGATCTGGAAACACCATATATTTT. Its protein is CASSDATGSGNTIYF. The V gene is TRBV2, the J gene TRBJ1-3; D gene unclear. Looked up from germline, CDR1 is SNHLY and CDR2 is FYNNEI. Trimming pared 3 bases from V and 1 base from J, leaving 10 bases between. The CDR3 consists of 15 residues. The complete variable domain, with remaining parts taken from reference TRBV2 and TRBJ1-3, reads EPEVTQTPSHQVTQMGQEVILRCVPISNHLYFYWYRQILGQKVEFLVSFYNNEISEKSEIFDDQFSVERPDGSNFTLKIRSTKLEDSAMYFCASSDATGSGNTIYFGEGSWLTVV.

This clone was detected a few times. This chain connects TRBV12-5 to TRBJ2-2; a possible D gene is TRBD1 (7 bases). V lost 8 bases, J lost 4 bases, and 8 bases lay in between. The CDR3 sequence is 12 residues long. CDR1 is LGHNT and CDR2 is FRNRAP in the germline V gene. CDR3 DNA: TGTGCTAGTCAGGGGGGCACCGGGGAGCTGTTTTTT. Encoded protein: CASQGGTGELFF.

The CDR3 reads CASSVGTFREQYF. In nucleotides, the CDR3 is TGTGCCAGCAGCGTAGGGACTTTTCGCGAGCAGTACTTC. This sequence joins TRBV9 and TRBJ2-7; D perhaps matches TRBD2 (5 bases). The CDR3 contains 13 residues. Trimming took 0 bases from V and 6 from J, leaving 10 bases between them. Germline V gene data show CDR1 as SGDLS and CDR2 as YYNGEE.

The CDR3 region has the DNA TGTGCCAGCAGTCACCCTAGCGGGAGGGGTCTCGAGCAGTACTTC. Residues: CASSHPSGRGLEQYF. V is TRBV7-2 and J is TRBJ2-7; TRBD2 agrees at 12 bases. V shed 6 bases and J 6 bases; nucleotides not matched to a gene: 9. Germline loops: CDR1 SGHTA, CDR2 FQGNSA. This CDR3 has 15 residues.

The chain carries TRBV10-3 and TRBJ2-1, with 13 bases aligning to TRBD2. The CDR3 contains 16 residues. Per the germline V gene, CDR1 is ENHRY and CDR2 is SYGVKD. After removal of 6 bases from V and 8 bases from J, the junction contained 10 bases not matched to a gene. CDR3 amino acids: CAISTLAGGPVDEQFF. CDR3 sequence (DNA): TGTGCCATCAGCACACTAGCGGGAGGGCCAGTAGATGAGCAGTTCTTC.

Regarding this clone: Other DNA sequences in this specimen translate into the identical CDR3. CDR3 nucleotide sequence: TGTGCCAGCAGCCAAGAATTATCCTACGAGCAGTACTTC. Translated: CASSQELSYEQYF. The chain combines TRBV14 with TRBJ2-7; no definite D call. Germline assignment: CDR1 SGHDN and CDR2 FVKESK. This CDR3 spans 13 amino acids. Trimming stripped 0 bases from V and 1 base from J, with 4 bases between.

This clone was counted between two and nine times. CDR3 bases: TGTGCCACCAGCAGAGAAGCGGGAGGTGCCTCCTACGAGCAGTACTTC. This sequence encodes CATSREAGGASYEQYF. The chain recombines TRBV15 with TRBJ2-7; 9 bases fit TRBD2. Germline trimming cut 0 bases from V and 0 bases from J; bases unmatched to any gene: 3. Germline loops: CDR1 LNHNV, CDR2 YYDKDF (reference sequence). The CDR3 runs to 16 residues.

As for this clone: At one boundary the junction diverges from the germline segment, which might be a read error. Other nucleotide sequences from this sample produce the same CDR3. The chain recombines TRBV5-6 with TRBJ1-5; TRBD1 matches at 9 bases. The CDR3 is made up of 14 amino acids. Germline values: CDR1 SGHDT, CDR2 YYEEEE. The CDR3 spells CASSLGQGGQPQHF. The CDR3 DNA sequence: TGTGCCAGCAGTTTGGGACAGGGTGGGCAGCCCCAGCATTTT.

This clone was observed a single time. The chain uses TRBV19 and TRBJ1-4, with D hard to call. The V end lost 3 bases, the J end lost 1 base, and 9 bases lay between the germline ends. Germline values: CDR1 LNHDA, CDR2 SQIVND (reference sequence). This CDR3 has 15 amino acids. The CDR3 DNA reads TGTGCCAGTAGTATGGCGCGGATAACTAATGAAAAACTGTTTTTT. This translates into CASSMARITNEKLFF.

The gene calls are TRBV28 and TRBJ1-2; 11 nucleotides line up with TRBD1. The CDR3 spans 14 residues. Looked up from germline, CDR1 is MDHEN and CDR2 is SYDVKM. J gave up 4 bases and V 10 bases, and 8 bases lay outside the gene matches. The DNA for the CDR3 is TGTGCCACCGGGACAGGGGGACGTAGCTATGGCTACACCTTC. Its protein is CATGTGGRSYGYTF.

This rearrangement joins TRBV18 to TRBJ1-2; possible D gene TRBD1, 6 bases. Germline loops: CDR1 KGHSH, CDR2 LQKENI. This CDR3 has 15 residues. Trimming took 2 bases from V and 3 from J, leaving 13 bases between them. The CDR3 nucleotides read TGTGCCAGCTCACCATCTGACAGGCGGGACTATGGCTACACCTTC. Amino acids: CASSPSDRRDYGYTF.

The chain joins TRBV28 to TRBJ1-4; D is undetermined. V was pared by 3 bases and J by 9 bases, with 14 bases between. CDR3 size: 14 residues. Germline V gene sequence: CDR1 MDHEN, CDR2 SYDVKM. The CDR3 bases are TGTGCCAGCAGTTTGTCAGACTCACCTAAAAAACTGTTTTTT. This codes for CASSLSDSPKKLFF.

The V and J genes are TRBV6-5 and TRBJ1-1; 9 positions match TRBD1. Germline values: CDR1 MNHEY, CDR2 SVGAGI. Unmatched junction bases numbered 4, after V lost 1 base and J lost 4 bases. This CDR3 spans 15 amino acids. The CDR3 sequence is CASSYLSDRGTEAFF. CDR3 sequence (DNA): TGTGCCAGCAGTTACTTGTCGGACAGGGGCACTGAAGCTTTCTTT.

In its sample, this clone was seen a few times. The gene calls are TRBV11-2 and TRBJ2-2; no firm D call. Trimming left V 11 bases short and J 0 bases short, with 19 bases between. Germline V gene data show CDR1 as SGHAT and CDR2 as FQNNGV. The CDR3 runs to 16 residues. The CDR3 DNA reads as TGTGCCTTAGCTCCACGTGTCCGAGCGAACACCGGGGAGCTGTTTTTT. Residues: CALAPRVRANTGELFF.

The rearrangement uses TRBV28 and TRBJ2-1, with no clear D. Germline V gene lookup returns CDR1 MDHEN and CDR2 SYDVKM. Trimming pared 4 bases from V and 10 bases from J, leaving 14 bases between. The CDR3 has 13 amino acids. The CDR3: CASSYPLLREQFF. The CDR3 DNA reads TGTGCCAGCAGTTATCCGCTCCTACGGGAGCAGTTCTTC.

This chain joins TRBV3-1 (or the pseudogene TRBV3-2) and TRBJ1-1; TRBD1 might be the D (5 bases). The CDR3 is 13 amino acids. Trimming left V 2 bases short and J 5 bases short, with 9 bases between. Germline values: CDR1 LGHDT, CDR2 YNNKEL (reference sequence). The CDR3: CASSQLQGTEAFF. The CDR3 bases are TGTGCCAGCAGCCAACTTCAGGGTACTGAAGCTTTCTTT.

The rearrangement joins TRBV6-5 to TRBJ2-1; D call uncertain. The V end was cut by 6 bases, the J end by 0 bases, with 9 bases between. CDR3 length equals 14 residues. Germline loops: CDR1 MNHEY, CDR2 SVGAGI. The DNA for the CDR3 is TGTGCCAGCAGCCGCCTGAGCTCCTACAATGAGCAGTTCTTC. This encodes CASSRLSSYNEQFF.

The rearrangement links TRBV29-1 to TRBJ1-4; D gene ambiguous. The CDR3 totals 12 residues. Trimming stripped 7 bases from V and 2 bases from J, with 8 bases between. Germline lookup yields CDR1 SQVTM and CDR2 ANQGSEA. CDR3 region: CSGLWTNEKLFF. The CDR3, as DNA: TGCAGCGGCCTTTGGACTAATGAAAAACTGTTTTTT.

The V gene is TRBV2, the J gene TRBJ2-1, with TRBD2 as a possible D gene (5 bases). V lost 6 bases and J 9 bases, leaving 9 bases between the germline ends. The CDR3 contains 11 residues. The germline CDR1 and CDR2 sequences are SNHLY and FYNNEI. CDR3: CASRDFGEQFF. The CDR3 DNA reads TGTGCCAGCAGGGACTTCGGTGAGCAGTTCTTC.